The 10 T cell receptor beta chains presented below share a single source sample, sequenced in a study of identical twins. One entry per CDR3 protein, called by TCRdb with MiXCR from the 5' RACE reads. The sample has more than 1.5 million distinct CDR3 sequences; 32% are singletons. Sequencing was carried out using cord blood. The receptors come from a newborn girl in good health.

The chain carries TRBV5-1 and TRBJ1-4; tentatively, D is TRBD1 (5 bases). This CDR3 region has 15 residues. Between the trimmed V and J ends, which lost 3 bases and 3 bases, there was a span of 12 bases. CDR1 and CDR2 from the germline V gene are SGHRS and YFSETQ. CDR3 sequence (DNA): TGCGCCAGCAGCTGGGGCGACGTATCTAATGAAAAACTGTTTTTT. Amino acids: CASSWGDVSNEKLFF.

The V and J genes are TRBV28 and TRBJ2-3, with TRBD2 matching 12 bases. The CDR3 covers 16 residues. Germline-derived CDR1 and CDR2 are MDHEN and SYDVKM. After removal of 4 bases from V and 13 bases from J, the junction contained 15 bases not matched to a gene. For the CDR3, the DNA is TGTGCCAGCAGTTCCAGACTAGCGGGAGCCTTCCGTGAGAAGTATTTT. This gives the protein CASSSRLAGAFREKYF.

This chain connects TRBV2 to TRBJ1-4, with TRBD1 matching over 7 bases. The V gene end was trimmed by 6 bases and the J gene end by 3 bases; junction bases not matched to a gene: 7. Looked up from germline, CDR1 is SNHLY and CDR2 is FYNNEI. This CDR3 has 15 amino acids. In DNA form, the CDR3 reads TGTGCCAGCAGGGGCGGGACAGCGCCTAATGAAAAACTGTTTTTT. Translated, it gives CASRGGTAPNEKLFF.

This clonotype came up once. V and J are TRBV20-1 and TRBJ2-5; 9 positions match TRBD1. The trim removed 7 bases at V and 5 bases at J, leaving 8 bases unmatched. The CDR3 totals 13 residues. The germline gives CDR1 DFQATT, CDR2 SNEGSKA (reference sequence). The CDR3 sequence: CSVLQGAGETQYF. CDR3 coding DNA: TGCAGTGTCTTACAGGGGGCTGGGGAGACCCAGTACTTC.

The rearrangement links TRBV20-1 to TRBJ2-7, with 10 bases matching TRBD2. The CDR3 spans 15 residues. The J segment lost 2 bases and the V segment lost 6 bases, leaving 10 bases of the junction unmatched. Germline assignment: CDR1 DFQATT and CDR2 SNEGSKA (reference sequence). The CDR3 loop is CSARKSGRGTYEQYF. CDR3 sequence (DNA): TGCAGTGCAAGAAAAAGCGGGAGGGGAACCTACGAGCAGTACTTC.

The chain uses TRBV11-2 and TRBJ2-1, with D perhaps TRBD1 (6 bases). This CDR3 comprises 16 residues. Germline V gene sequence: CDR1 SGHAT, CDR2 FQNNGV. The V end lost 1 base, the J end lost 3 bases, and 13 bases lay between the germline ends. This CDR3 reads CASSLGPRGGYNEQFF. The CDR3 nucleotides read TGTGCCAGCAGCTTAGGGCCCAGGGGTGGCTACAATGAGCAGTTCTTC. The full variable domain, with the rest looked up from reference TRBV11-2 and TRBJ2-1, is EAGVAQSPRYKIIEKRQSVAFWCNPISGHATLYWYQQILGQGPKLLIQFQNNGVVDDSQLPKDRFSAERLKGVDSTLKIQPAKLEDSAVYLCASSLGPRGGYNEQFFGPGTRLTVL.

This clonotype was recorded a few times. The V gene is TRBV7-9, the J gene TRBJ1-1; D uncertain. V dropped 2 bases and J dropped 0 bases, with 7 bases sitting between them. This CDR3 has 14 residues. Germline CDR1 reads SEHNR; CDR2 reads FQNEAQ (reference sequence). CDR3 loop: CASSLFPMNTEAFF. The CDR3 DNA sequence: TGTGCCAGCAGCTTATTTCCTATGAACACTGAAGCTTTCTTT.

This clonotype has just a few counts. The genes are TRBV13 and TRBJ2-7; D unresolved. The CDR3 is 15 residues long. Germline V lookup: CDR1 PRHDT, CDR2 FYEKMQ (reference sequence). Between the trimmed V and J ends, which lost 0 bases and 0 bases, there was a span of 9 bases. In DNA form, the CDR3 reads TGTGCCAGCAGCTTAGGGGTAGCTTACTCCTACGAGCAGTACTTC. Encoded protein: CASSLGVAYSYEQYF.

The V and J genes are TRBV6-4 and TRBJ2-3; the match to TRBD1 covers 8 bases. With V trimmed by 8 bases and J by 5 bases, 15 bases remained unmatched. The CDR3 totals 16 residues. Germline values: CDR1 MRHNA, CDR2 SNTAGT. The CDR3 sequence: CASGPHRGRTQDTQYF. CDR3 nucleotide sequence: TGTGCCAGCGGTCCACACAGGGGGAGGACGCAAGATACGCAGTATTTT.

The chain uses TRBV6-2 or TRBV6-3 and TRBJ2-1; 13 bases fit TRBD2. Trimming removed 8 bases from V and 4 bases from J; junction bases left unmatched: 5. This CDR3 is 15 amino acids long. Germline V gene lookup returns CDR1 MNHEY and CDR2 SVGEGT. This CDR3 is CASGRLAGGYNEQFF. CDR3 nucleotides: TGTGCCAGCGGACGACTAGCGGGGGGATACAATGAGCAGTTCTTC.